This T cell receptor beta chain was captured by sequencing in a study of cytomegalovirus exposure and HLA in healthy donors. Study overall: The approximately 120 validation repertoires were produced on the same platform as the approximately 620 repertoires of the first cohort. This was reported in a later analysis. Study-wide points: The study recorded fewer than 200 TCR beta chains that were cytomegalovirus-associated.

Method: immunoSEQ multiplex PCR; TCRdb's copy keeps in-frame clones and lacks some. The sample contains hundreds of thousands of clones, about 90% of which appear only once. This CDR3 is built from 16 residues. The ends were cut back, 0 bases at V and 0 bases at J, with 12 bases in the middle. Germline V gene lookup returns CDR1 MNHEY and CDR2 SVGAGI. Note on this clone: What it recognizes is unknown.

The donors were part of the validation cohort, which consisted of roughly 120 subjects and was separate from the first cohort of several hundred subjects. The chain joins TRBV6-5 to TRBJ2-7; D might be TRBD1 (6 bases). Specimen: PBMCs. The clonotype originates from a man aged 18-30 years in good health and CMV-seropositive. The CDR3 DNA is TGTGCCAGCAGTTACTCGATGGGACACAGCTCCTACGAGCAGTACTTC. It translates to CASSYSMGHSSYEQYF.